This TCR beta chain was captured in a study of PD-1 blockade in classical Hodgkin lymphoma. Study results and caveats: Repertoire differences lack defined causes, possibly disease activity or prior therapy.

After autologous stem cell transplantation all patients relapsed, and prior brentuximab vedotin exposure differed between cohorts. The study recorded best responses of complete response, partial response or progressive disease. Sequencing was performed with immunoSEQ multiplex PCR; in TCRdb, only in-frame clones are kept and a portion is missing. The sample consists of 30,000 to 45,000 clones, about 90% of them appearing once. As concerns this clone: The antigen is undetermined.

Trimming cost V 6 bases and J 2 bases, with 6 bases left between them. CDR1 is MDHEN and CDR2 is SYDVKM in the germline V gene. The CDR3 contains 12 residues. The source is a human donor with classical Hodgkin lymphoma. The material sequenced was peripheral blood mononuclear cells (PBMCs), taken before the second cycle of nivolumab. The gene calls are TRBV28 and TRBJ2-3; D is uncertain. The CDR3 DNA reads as TGTGCCAGCAGATGGGTCACAGATACGCAGTATTTT. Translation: CASRWVTDTQYF.